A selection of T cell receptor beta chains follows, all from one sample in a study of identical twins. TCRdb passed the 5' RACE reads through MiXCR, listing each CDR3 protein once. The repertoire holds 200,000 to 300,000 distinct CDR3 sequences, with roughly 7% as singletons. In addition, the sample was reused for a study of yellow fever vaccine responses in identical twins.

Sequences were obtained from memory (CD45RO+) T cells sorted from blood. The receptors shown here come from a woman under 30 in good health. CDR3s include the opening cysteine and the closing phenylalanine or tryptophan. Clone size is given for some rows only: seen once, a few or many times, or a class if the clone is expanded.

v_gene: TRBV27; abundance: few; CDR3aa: CASSPGGRGVEEQYF
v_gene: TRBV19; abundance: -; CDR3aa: CASKGGLPTLSNQPQHF
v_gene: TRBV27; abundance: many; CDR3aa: CASSYRENTEAFF
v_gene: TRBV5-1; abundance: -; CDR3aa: CASSLGSAREAFF
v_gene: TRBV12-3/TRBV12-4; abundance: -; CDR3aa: CASSLAILNQPQHF
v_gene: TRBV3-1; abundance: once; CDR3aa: CASSQGRENTEAFF
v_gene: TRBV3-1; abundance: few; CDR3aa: CASSQLTGTSGSINEQFF
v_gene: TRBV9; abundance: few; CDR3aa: CASSVLGPEQFF
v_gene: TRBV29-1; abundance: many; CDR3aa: CSVWDTADTQYF
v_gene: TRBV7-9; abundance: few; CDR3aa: CASSLEAGTGEQYF
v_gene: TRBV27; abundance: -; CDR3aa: CASNTNEKLFF
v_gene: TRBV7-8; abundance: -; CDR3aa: CASSFKASDQPQHF
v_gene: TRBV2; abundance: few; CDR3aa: CASLNRDKTYEQYF
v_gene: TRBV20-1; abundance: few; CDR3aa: CSARSRIAVNEQFF
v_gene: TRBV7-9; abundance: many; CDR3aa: CASSPGQIYSYNEQFF
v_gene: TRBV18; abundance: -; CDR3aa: CASSPMDRGSLQYF
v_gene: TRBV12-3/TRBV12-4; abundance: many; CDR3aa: CASNKLDEQFF
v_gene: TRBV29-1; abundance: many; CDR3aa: CSVVVTIGTDTQYF
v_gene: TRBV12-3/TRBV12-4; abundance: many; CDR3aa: CASSLAGGFEQYF
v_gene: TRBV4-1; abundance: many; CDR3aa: CASSRVPDRGGPGELFF
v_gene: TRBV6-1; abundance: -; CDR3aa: CASSEYGQKTGELFF
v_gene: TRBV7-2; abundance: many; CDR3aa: CASTWKGVDGYTF
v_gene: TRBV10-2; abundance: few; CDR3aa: CASSGFGGGSDNEQFF
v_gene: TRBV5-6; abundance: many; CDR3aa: CASSFAGSYGYTF
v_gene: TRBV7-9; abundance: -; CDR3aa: CASSFRTEFNEQFF
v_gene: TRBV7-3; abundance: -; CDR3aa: CASSPSGLAVYEQYF
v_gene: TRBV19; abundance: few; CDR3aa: CASSANSFTGELFF
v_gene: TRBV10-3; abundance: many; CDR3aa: CAISENPNTEAFF
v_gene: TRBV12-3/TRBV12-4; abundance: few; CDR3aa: CASSLSEGFTYNSPLHF
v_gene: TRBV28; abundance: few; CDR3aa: CASSLLFKAYEQYF
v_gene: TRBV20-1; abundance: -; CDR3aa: CSAREGGFNEKLFF
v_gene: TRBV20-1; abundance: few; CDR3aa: CCARARSGSPPYNEQFF
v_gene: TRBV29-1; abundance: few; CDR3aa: CSVEVGWGYTF
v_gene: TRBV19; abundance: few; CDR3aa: CASSRGQRGYTF
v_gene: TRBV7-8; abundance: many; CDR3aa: CASSLSGASYNEQFF
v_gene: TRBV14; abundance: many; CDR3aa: CASSPQGYEQYF
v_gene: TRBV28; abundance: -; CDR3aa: CASRGQGWSGQFF
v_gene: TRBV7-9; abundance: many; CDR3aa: CASSEFGTNTGELFF
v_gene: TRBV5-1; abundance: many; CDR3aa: CASSSSSSGYEQYF
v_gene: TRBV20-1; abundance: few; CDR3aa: CSARGLGGRSAYEQYF
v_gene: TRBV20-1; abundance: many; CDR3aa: CSARGRDGAQHF
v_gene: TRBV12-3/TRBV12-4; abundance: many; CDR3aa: CASSPGGSGNTIYF
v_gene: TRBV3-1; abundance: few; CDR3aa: CASSPIQGSMNTGELFF
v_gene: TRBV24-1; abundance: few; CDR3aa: CATSDSLAGGPHEQYF
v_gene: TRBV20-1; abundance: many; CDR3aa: CSARRDLAGGLGTQYF
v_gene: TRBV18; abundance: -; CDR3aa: CASSRSRQETQYF
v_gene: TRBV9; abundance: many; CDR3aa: CASSAGGTSEAFF
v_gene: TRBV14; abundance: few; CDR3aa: CASSQDWMKGDTQYF
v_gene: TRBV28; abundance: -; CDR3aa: CASSEGLAHEQFF
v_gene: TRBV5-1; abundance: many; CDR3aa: CASSLIDKNTEAFF
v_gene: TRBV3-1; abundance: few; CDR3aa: CASSEILHTGELFF
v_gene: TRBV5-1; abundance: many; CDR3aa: CASSQGNPDNTGELFF
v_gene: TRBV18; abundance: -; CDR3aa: CASSPTGGEQFF
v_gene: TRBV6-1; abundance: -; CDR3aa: CASSRPPRGSDTQYF
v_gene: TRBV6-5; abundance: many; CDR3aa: CASSYSIMGRTDYGYTF
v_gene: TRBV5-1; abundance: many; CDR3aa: CASTASTDTQYF
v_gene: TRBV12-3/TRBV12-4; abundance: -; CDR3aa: CASCPPVNLAGGRLETQYF
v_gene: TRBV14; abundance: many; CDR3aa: CASSQDGGLAVSYNEQFF
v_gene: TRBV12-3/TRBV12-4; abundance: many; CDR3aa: CASSDLGTEAFF